These T cell receptor beta chains were read from a single sample in a study of post-analysis software for immune sequencing data. TCRdb redid the calling of the PCR reads with MiXCR, one entry per CDR3 protein. The sample shows about 770,000 distinct CDR3 sequences, around 42% of them seen only once. Input material: blood. The receptors were gathered from a girl aged 5-17 years with multiple sclerosis. Each CDR3 is given with its conserved first and last residue. D genes are given only for firm matches. Clone size is stated in some rows and not others, as once, few, many or a class when expanded.

TRBJ2-7 | - | TRBV12-3/TRBV12-4 | - | 14 | TGTGCCAGCAGTTTAGGTATGACTTTGTACGAGCAGTACTTC | CASSLGMTLYEQYF
TRBJ2-3 | - | TRBV7-2 | TRBD2 | 17 | TGTGCCAGCAGCGCCCGACTAGCGGGAGGGGGCACAGATACGCAGTATTTT | CASSARLAGGGTDTQYF
TRBJ2-1 | - | TRBV7-2 | TRBD2 | 15 | TGTGCCAGCAGCCCCCCAGCGGGAGGCCCCAATGAGCAGTTCTTC | CASSPPAGGPNEQFF
TRBJ2-7 | few | TRBV3-1 | - | 14 | TGTGCCAGCAGCCAAGCCATCTCGGGTAACGAGCAGTACTTC | CASSQAISGNEQYF
TRBJ2-5 | - | TRBV24-1 | - | 13 | TGTGCCACCAGTGAGCGGACTCAAGAGACCCAGTACTTC | CATSERTQETQYF
TRBJ1-5 | - | TRBV10-3 | TRBD1 | 15 | TGTGCCATCCATCCCGGGACAGGGGAAGGTCAGCCCCAGCATTTT | CAIHPGTGEGQPQHF
TRBJ2-3 | few | TRBV20-1 | TRBD2 | 16 | TGCAGTGCTACCCACCCTAGCGGGAGGACGGCGGATACGCAGTATTTT | CSATHPSGRTADTQYF
TRBJ2-1 | few | TRBV2 | TRBD1 | 15 | TGTGCCAGCACCCCGAACAGGGGCTACTACAATGAGCAGTTCTTC | CASTPNRGYYNEQFF
TRBJ2-1 | - | TRBV2 | - | 12 | TGTGCCAGCAGTGGGGGGCAGGTTGAGCAGTTCTTC | CASSGGQVEQFF
TRBJ2-3 | - | TRBV10-3 | - | 15 | TGTGCCATCAGTGGTGCTAGAGAGTTCACAGATACGCAGTATTTT | CAISGAREFTDTQYF
TRBJ2-7 | few | TRBV27 | - | 14 | TGTGCCAGCAGTCCTGGGACGTTCGGGCACGAGCAGTACTTC | CASSPGTFGHEQYF
TRBJ2-7 | - | TRBV2 | - | 14 | TGTGCCAGCAGTGAAGGTGCTGGGTTCTACGAGCAGTACTTC | CASSEGAGFYEQYF
TRBJ2-4 | - | TRBV14 | - | 13 | TGTGCCAGCAGCCAAGCGGGCAGGGATAAGAGGTACTTC | CASSQAGRDKRYF
TRBJ2-7 | - | TRBV9 | TRBD1 | 14 | TGTGCCAGCAGCGTAGGGGACAGGGGTTACGAGCAGTACTTC | CASSVGDRGYEQYF
TRBJ1-6 | once | TRBV7-9 | - | 12 | TGTGCCAGCAGCTTAGATCGGGGGCCCCTCCACTTT | CASSLDRGPLHF
TRBJ2-7 | few | TRBV29-1 | - | 13 | TGCAGCGTGCACGAGCCCCCTAGGAACGAGCAGTACTTC | CSVHEPPRNEQYF
TRBJ2-2 | - | TRBV7-9 | TRBD2 | 15 | TGTGCCAGCAGCAGCGGGAGAGGGAACACCGGGGAGCTGTTTTTT | CASSSGRGNTGELFF
TRBJ2-7 | few | TRBV4-1 | - | 15 | TGCGCCAGCAGCCCTAATGAGGTGTCGGACCACGAGCAGTACTTC | CASSPNEVSDHEQYF
TRBJ2-5 | few | TRBV5-1 | TRBD1 | 15 | TGCGCCAGCAGCGAGACCAGGGGGCGCACAGAGACCCAGTACTTC | CASSETRGRTETQYF
TRBJ2-7 | few | TRBV3-1 | TRBD2 | 14 | TGTGCCAGCAGTCCCGGGACTAGAGTATCCGAGCAGTACTTC | CASSPGTRVSEQYF
TRBJ2-5 | - | TRBV20-1 | - | 12 | TGCAGTGCCGGAGGGGGGGGAGAGACCCAGTACTTC | CSAGGGGETQYF
TRBJ1-2 | few | TRBV7-9 | TRBD1 | 14 | TGTGCCAGCAGCTCTCGGACAGGAGGGCATGGCTACACCTTC | CASSSRTGGHGYTF
TRBJ2-3 | few | TRBV20-1 | - | 13 | TGCAGTGCTTCGCTACCTAGCACAGATACGCAGTATTTT | CSASLPSTDTQYF
TRBJ2-7 | - | TRBV12-3/TRBV12-4 | - | 12 | TGTGCCAGCAGAATTGGACTTCACGAGCAGTACTTC | CASRIGLHEQYF
TRBJ2-1 | - | TRBV20-1 | - | 14 | TGCAGTGCTAGGTCCCTAGTTTTGGGATATGAGCAGTTCTTC | CSARSLVLGYEQFF
TRBJ1-1 | - | TRBV9 | - | 15 | TGTGCCAGCAGCGTAGCGGCAGGCGGGAACACTGAAGCTTTCTTT | CASSVAAGGNTEAFF
TRBJ1-1 | - | TRBV25-1 | - | 15 | TGTGCCAGCAGTGAAGGGGGGAGCCTGAACACTGAAGCTTTCTTT | CASSEGGSLNTEAFF
TRBJ2-2 | - | TRBV10-2 | TRBD2 | 16 | TGCGCCAGCAGTGCCCCCAGCGGGAGGGCCACCGGGGAGCTGTTTTTT | CASSAPSGRATGELFF
TRBJ2-7 | - | TRBV27 | TRBD2 | 16 | TGTGCCAGCAGCCGGACTAGCGGGAGGGGGCACTACGAGCAGTACTTC | CASSRTSGRGHYEQYF
TRBJ1-2 | few | TRBV11-2 | - | 14 | TGTGCCAGCAGCGCCGTTAGCGTGGGGGACGGCTACACCTTC | CASSAVSVGDGYTF
TRBJ2-3 | few | TRBV6-5 | - | 16 | TGTGCCAGCAGTTTTTCTTCAGTGGGAGGCACAGATACGCAGTATTTT | CASSFSSVGGTDTQYF
TRBJ2-7 | - | TRBV27 | TRBD1 | 13 | TGTGCCAGCATGGGACAGGGATTTTACGAGCAGTACTTC | CASMGQGFYEQYF
TRBJ2-1 | few | TRBV5-1 | TRBD2 | 15 | TGCGCCAGCAGCTCTAGCGGGAGGGCCGGGAATGAGCAGTTCTTC | CASSSSGRAGNEQFF
TRBJ2-1 | - | TRBV15 | - | 15 | TGTGCCACCAGCAGAGAGGTGGGCTCCTACAATGAGCAGTTCTTC | CATSREVGSYNEQFF
TRBJ2-1 | - | TRBV20-1 | TRBD2 | 14 | TGCAGTGGGGCCCTAGCGGGAGTCAGTGGTGAGCAGTTCTTC | CSGALAGVSGEQFF
TRBJ2-3 | - | TRBV7-2 | - | 15 | TGTGCCAGCAGCTTAGTCAGCGGAGCCACAGATACGCAGTATTTT | CASSLVSGATDTQYF
TRBJ2-2 | few | TRBV5-1 | TRBD1 | 14 | TGCGCCAGCAGCCTGGGACAGGGGGCCGGGGAGCTGTTTTTT | CASSLGQGAGELFF
TRBJ1-2 | - | TRBV14 | TRBD1 | 15 | TGTGCCAGCAGCCCCGGGACAGGGCTCTACTATGGCTACACCTTC | CASSPGTGLYYGYTF
TRBJ2-3 | - | TRBV12-3/TRBV12-4 | - | 15 | TGTGCCAGCAGCCGGGGGCTGACCGACCCAGATACGCAGTATTTT | CASSRGLTDPDTQYF
TRBJ2-1 | - | TRBV29-1 | TRBD1 | 15 | TGCAGCGTTGATTCGCCCAGACAGGGGTACAATGAGCAGTTCTTC | CSVDSPRQGYNEQFF
TRBJ2-7 | few | TRBV5-1 | TRBD1 | 16 | TGCGCCAGCAGCGGGGTCTTCGGGACAGACTACTACGAGCAGTACTTC | CASSGVFGTDYYEQYF
TRBJ2-5 | - | TRBV4-2 | - | 13 | TGTGCCAGCAGCCAAGAAAGCCCAGAGACCCAGTACTTC | CASSQESPETQYF
TRBJ2-1 | once | TRBV3-1 | TRBD1 | 19 | TGTGCCAGCAGCCAAGAGGGACAGGGGGGTTTTTTCTCCTACAATGAGCAGTTCTTC | CASSQEGQGGFFSYNEQFF
TRBJ2-3 | few | TRBV28 | - | 13 | TGTGCCAGCAGTATCAGCAACACAGATACGCAGTATTTT | CASSISNTDTQYF
TRBJ2-5 | - | TRBV20-1 | TRBD2 | 16 | TGCAGTGCTAGAACCACCTCTAGCGGGAGAGAAGAGACCCAGTACTTC | CSARTTSSGREETQYF
TRBJ2-1 | - | TRBV25-1 | - | 14 | TGTGCCAGCAGTGAAGCCCTATTGGATAATGAGCAGTTCTTC | CASSEALLDNEQFF
TRBJ2-7 | few | TRBV20-1 | TRBD2 | 13 | TGCAGTGCTAGAGTGCCTAGCGGGTACGAGCAGTACTTC | CSARVPSGYEQYF
TRBJ1-5 | - | TRBV6-6 | - | 14 | TGTGCCAGCAGTTACGGGGGGGACGAAAAGCCCCAGCATTTT | CASSYGGDEKPQHF
TRBJ1-6 | few | TRBV7-8 | - | 15 | TGTGCCAGCAGCCGAGGGACTGCCGGAGATTCACCCCTCCACTTT | CASSRGTAGDSPLHF
TRBJ1-2 | - | TRBV7-3 | - | 13 | TGTGCCAGCAGTCAAGGGGCTAACTATGGCTACACCTTC | CASSQGANYGYTF
TRBJ2-1 | - | TRBV5-5 | TRBD2 | 17 | TGTGCCAGCAGCCCCCGTCTGGCGGGAGGGACCTACAATGAGCAGTTCTTC | CASSPRLAGGTYNEQFF
TRBJ2-1 | - | TRBV15 | - | 14 | TGTGCCACCAGCCCCTCCGGGCGGTTAAATGAGCAGTTCTTC | CATSPSGRLNEQFF
TRBJ2-1 | few | TRBV3-1 | - | 16 | TGTGCCAGCAGCCGAAGGGAGGTGAGCTCCTACAATGAGCAGTTCTTC | CASSRREVSSYNEQFF
TRBJ2-3 | - | TRBV7-2 | TRBD2 | 16 | TGTGCCAGCAGCTTAGAGAGCGGGAGTCCCCCAGATACGCAGTATTTT | CASSLESGSPPDTQYF
TRBJ2-1 | - | TRBV11-3 | TRBD1 | 14 | TGTGCCAGCAGCTCAAGGACAGGTTCGAATGAGCAGTTCTTC | CASSSRTGSNEQFF
TRBJ1-4 | few | TRBV7-2 | TRBD1 | 14 | TGTGCCAGCAGCACGGGACAGAGTAATGAAAAACTGTTTTTT | CASSTGQSNEKLFF
TRBJ1-2 | - | TRBV19 | - | 14 | TGTGCCAGTAGTATCCGGGCCACTAACTATGGCTACACCTTC | CASSIRATNYGYTF
TRBJ1-2 | few | TRBV24-1 | TRBD1 | 12 | TGTGCCACCGGCAACAGGGGGAACGGCTACACCTTC | CATGNRGNGYTF
TRBJ2-4 | - | TRBV12-3/TRBV12-4 | - | 16 | TGTGCCAGCAGTTTAGCGAATTTACAGGGCCCTGGGCTTCAGTACTTC | CASSLANLQGPGLQYF